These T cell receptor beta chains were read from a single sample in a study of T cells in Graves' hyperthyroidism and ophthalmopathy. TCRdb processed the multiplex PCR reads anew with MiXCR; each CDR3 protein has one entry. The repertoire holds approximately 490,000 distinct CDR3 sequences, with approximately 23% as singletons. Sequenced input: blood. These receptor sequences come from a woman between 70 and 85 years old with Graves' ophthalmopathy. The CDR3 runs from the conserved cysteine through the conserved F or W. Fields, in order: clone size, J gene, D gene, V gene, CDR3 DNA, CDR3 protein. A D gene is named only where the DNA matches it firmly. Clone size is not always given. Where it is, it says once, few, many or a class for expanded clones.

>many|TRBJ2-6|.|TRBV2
TGTGCCAGCAGTGTGGAGGCCCCTGGGGCCAACGTCCTGACTTTC
CASSVEAPGANVLTF
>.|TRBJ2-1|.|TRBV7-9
TGTGCCAGCAGCCGGGACTCGAGCTCCTACAATGAGCAGTTCTTC
CASSRDSSSYNEQFF
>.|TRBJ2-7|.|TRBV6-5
TGTGCCAGCAGTTACGAGGAAGGCAGTTTTTTATCTCCTGGGTACGAGCAGTACTTC
CASSYEEGSFLSPGYEQYF
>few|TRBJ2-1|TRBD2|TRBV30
TGTGCCTGGAGTAAAGGGCTAGCGGGACTTAATGAGCAGTTCTTC
CAWSKGLAGLNEQFF
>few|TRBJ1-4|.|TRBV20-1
TGCAGTGCTCTGGGGGGGGGTCGGGTACAGGAAAAACTGTTTTTT
CSALGGGRVQEKLFF
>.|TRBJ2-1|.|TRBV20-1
TGCAGTGCTAGATCTATAGGCAGGGGAATATACAATGAGCAGTTCTTC
CSARSIGRGIYNEQFF
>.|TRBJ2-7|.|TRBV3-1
TGTGCCAGCAGCCCCCGGGACGGGAGCTCCTACGAGCAGTACTTC
CASSPRDGSSYEQYF
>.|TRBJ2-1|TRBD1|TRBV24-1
TGTGCCACCAGTGATGTGACAGGGGACGATGAGCAGTTCTTC
CATSDVTGDDEQFF
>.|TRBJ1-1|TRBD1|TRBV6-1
TGTGCCAGCAGTGCCAACTGGGCAGGGGGCTCATGGAACGCTGAAGCTTTCTTT
CASSANWAGGSWNAEAFF
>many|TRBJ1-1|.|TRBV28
TGTGCCAGCAGTTTTGGGACCATGAACACTGAAGCTTTCTTT
CASSFGTMNTEAFF
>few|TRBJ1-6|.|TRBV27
TGTGCCAGCAGCCCCACACCCCCGGGACGGCTACTTACTAATTCACCCCTCCACTTT
CASSPTPPGRLLTNSPLHF
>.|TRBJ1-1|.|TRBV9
TGTGCCAGCAGCGTGGGGATCATGAACACTGAAGCTTTCTTT
CASSVGIMNTEAFF
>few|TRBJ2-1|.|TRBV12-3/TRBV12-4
TGTGCCAGCAACTGGGGCTCCTACAATGAGCAGTTCTTC
CASNWGSYNEQFF
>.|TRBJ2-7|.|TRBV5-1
TGCGCCAGCAGCTTGGGACAGGACATTTTGTACGAGCAGTACTTC
CASSLGQDILYEQYF
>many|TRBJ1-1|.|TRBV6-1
TGTGCCAGCAGTTTGGGTGGGGAGGTCACTGAAGCTTTCTTT
CASSLGGEVTEAFF
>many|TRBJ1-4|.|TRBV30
TGTGCCTGGAGTGTACAGGCTGAAAAACTGTTTTTT
CAWSVQAEKLFF
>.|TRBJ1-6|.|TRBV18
TGTGCCAGCTCACCACTGGACAAGGGGCGAGAGACCCTCCACTTT
CASSPLDKGRETLHF
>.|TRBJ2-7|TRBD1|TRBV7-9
TGTGCCAGCAGCTTATTCCAGGGACAGGCGGTGGGAAACTACGAGCAGTACTTC
CASSLFQGQAVGNYEQYF
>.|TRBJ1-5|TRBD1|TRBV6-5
TGTGCCAGCAGTTACACCGGGACAGGGGATCAGCCCCAGCATTTT
CASSYTGTGDQPQHF
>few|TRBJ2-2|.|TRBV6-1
TGTGCCAGCAGCCCCCAGTTCCCGAACACCGGGGAGCTGTTTTTT
CASSPQFPNTGELFF
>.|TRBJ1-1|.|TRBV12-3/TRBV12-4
TGTGCCAGCAGTTTAGCCGGCTCCTTGCACACTGAAGCTTTCTTT
CASSLAGSLHTEAFF
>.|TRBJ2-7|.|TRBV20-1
TGCAGTGTCGGAGGCGCACGGGCGGAGCAGTACTTC
CSVGGARAEQYF
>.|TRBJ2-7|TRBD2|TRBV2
TGTGCCAGCAGTAGCGGGAGGGCCTTCGAGCAGTACTTC
CASSSGRAFEQYF
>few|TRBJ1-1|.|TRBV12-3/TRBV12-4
TGTGCCAGCAGTTACCGGCCCCATCGGGCTGAAGCTTTCTTT
CASSYRPHRAEAFF
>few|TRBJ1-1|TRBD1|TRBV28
TGTGCCAGCAGCCTGACAGGGTCTCTTACTGAAGCTTTCTTT
CASSLTGSLTEAFF
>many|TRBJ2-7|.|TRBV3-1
TGTGCCAGCAGCCAAGCGGTGGGGCTAGGAGCCTACGAGCAGTACTTC
CASSQAVGLGAYEQYF
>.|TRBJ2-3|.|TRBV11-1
TGTGCCAGCAGCTTAGGACAGCTCACAGATACGCAGTATTTT
CASSLGQLTDTQYF
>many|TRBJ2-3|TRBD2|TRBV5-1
TGCGCCAGCAGCTTGGTAGCTAGCGGGAGGAATACCCGTGCAGATACGCAGTATTTT
CASSLVASGRNTRADTQYF
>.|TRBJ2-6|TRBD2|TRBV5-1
TGCGCCAGCGCCCCGGGGGGGCCAGGGGCCAACGTCCTGACTTTC
CASAPGGPGANVLTF
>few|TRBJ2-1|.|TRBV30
TGTGCCTGGAAAGTCAGACAATCCTACTACAATGAGCAGTTCTTC
CAWKVRQSYYNEQFF
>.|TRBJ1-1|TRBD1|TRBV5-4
TGTGCCAGCAGCGTCTGGACAGGGGGCACTGAAGCTTTCTTT
CASSVWTGGTEAFF
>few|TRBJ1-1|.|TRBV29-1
TGCAGCGTAGTAGCGACAGCGAACACTGAAGCTTTCTTT
CSVVATANTEAFF
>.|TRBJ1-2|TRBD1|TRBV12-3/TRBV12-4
TGTGCCAGCAGCTCGGGACAGTTTCGGGGCCACACCTTC
CASSSGQFRGHTF
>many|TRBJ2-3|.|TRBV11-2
TGTGCCAGCAGCCGAGATGGGACTAGCACAGATACGCAGTATTTT
CASSRDGTSTDTQYF
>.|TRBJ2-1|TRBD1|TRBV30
TGTGCCTGGAGTCCAGCCGGGACACAGGGGTTTTGGGAGCAGTTCTTC
CAWSPAGTQGFWEQFF
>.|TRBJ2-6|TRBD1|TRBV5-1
TGCGCCAGCTCCTCCCCCCGGACAGGGAGCTCTGGGGCCAACGTCCTGACTTTC
CASSSPRTGSSGANVLTF
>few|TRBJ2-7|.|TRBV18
TGTGCCAGCTCACCAGCGAACACCTACGAGCAGTACTTC
CASSPANTYEQYF
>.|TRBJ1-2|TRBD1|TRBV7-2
TGTGCCAGCAGCGCCGGGGCAGGGGGCTATGGCTACACCTTC
CASSAGAGGYGYTF
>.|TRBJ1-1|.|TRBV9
TGTGCCAGCAGCGTAGACGGGGGGAGGTACACTGAAGCTTTCTTT
CASSVDGGRYTEAFF
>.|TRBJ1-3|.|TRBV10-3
TGTGCCATCAGTGAGTCTCGTTCTGGAAACACCATATATTTT
CAISESRSGNTIYF
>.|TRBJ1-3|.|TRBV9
TGTGCCAGCAACCCGGGAACAAGTGACACCATATATTTT
CASNPGTSDTIYF
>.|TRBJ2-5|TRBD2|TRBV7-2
TGTGCCAGCAGCTCCGGTAGCGGGTCGGGGGAGACCCAGTACTTC
CASSSGSGSGETQYF
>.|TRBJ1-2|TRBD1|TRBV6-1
TGTGCCAGCAGGAGTTCGGGACAGGGGGCCAGTGGCTACACCTTC
CASRSSGQGASGYTF
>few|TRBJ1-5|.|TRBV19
TGTGCCAGCCTCGGGACTTTTAATAGCAATCAGCCCCAGCATTTT
CASLGTFNSNQPQHF
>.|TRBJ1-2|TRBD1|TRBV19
TGTGCCAGTAGTACTGGAGGACAGGGGATCGGCTACACCTTC
CASSTGGQGIGYTF
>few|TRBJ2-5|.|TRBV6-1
TGTGCCAGCAGTGGAACGGTGGAGACCCAGTACTTC
CASSGTVETQYF
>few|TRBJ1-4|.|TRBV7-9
TGTGCCAGCAGCCCCATGAGGGATGCGGAAGAAAAACTGTTTTTT
CASSPMRDAEEKLFF
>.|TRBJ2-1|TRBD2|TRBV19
TGTGCCAGTAGTATTCGGGAGGGCCAATCCTACAATGAGCAGTTCTTC
CASSIREGQSYNEQFF
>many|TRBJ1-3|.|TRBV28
TGTGCCAGCAATCCTCCTTACAGCTCTGGAAACACCATATATTTT
CASNPPYSSGNTIYF